This T cell receptor (beta chain) was identified during a study of T cells in tuberculosis. V lost 2 bases to trimming and J lost 8 bases; unmatched junction nucleotides: 12. The CDR3 spans 17 residues. From germline, CDR1 is WSHSY and CDR2 SAAADI. Libraries were prepared by immunoSEQ multiplex PCR; TCRdb keeps only in-frame clonotypes and omits some of them. The table has 20,000 to 25,000 clones, around 97% seen once. The specimen was PBMCs. The genes are TRBV10-2 and TRBJ2-1, with TRBD2 matching 10 bases. The TCR comes from a donor aged 10 to 29 with latent tuberculosis or without tuberculosis infection. CDR3 bases: TGCGCCAGCAGTGAGGAGGCAGCGGGGGGGCCGAGATATGAGCAGTTCTTC. It specifies CASSEEAAGGPRYEQFF.